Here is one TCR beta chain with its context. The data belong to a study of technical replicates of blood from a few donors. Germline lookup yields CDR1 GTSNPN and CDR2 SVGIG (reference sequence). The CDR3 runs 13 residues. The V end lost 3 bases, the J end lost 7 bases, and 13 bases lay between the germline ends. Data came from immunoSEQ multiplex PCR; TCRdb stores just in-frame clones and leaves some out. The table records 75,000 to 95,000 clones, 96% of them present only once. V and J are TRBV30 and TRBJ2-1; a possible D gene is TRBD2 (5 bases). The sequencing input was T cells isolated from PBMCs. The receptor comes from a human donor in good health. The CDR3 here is CAWREGGNNEQFF. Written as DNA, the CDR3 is TGTGCCTGGAGGGAAGGAGGAAATAATGAGCAGTTCTTC. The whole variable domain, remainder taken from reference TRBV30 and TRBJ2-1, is SQTIHQWPATLVQPVGSPLSLECTVEGTSNPNLYWYRQAAGRGLQLLFYSVGIGQISSEVPQNLSASRPQDRQFILSSKKLLLSDSGFYLCAWREGGNNEQFFGPGTRLTVL.